Below, 11 T cell receptor beta chains from the same sample are listed, as sequenced in a study of T cell repertoires in cytomegalovirus infection. In TCRdb, the reads were re-called with MiXCR into one record per CDR3 protein. The sample carries roughly 200,000 distinct CDR3 sequences, approximately 18% recorded once. The sequenced sample consisted of CD8+ T cells from PBMCs. The receptors stem from a human donor in good health (CMV status not recorded). Some clones in this sample may be carry-over from other donors' samples.

This clonotype appeared a few times. V is TRBV12-3 or TRBV12-4 and J is TRBJ1-2; a weak D match, TRBD1 (6 bases). The CDR3 runs 13 residues. Trimming cost V 5 bases and J 3 bases, with 10 bases left between them. The CDR3 region has the DNA TGTGCCAGCAGTCGGGACAACTACTATGGCTACACCTTC. This sequence encodes CASSRDNYYGYTF.

This clonotype was seen a few times. The chain employs TRBV6-6 and TRBJ1-5, with a tentative D call TRBD1 (5 bases). Germline V lookup: CDR1 MNHNY, CDR2 SVGAGI (reference sequence). There are 15 residues in the CDR3. V lost 5 bases and J 1 base, leaving 12 bases between the germline ends. This CDR3 is CASSEEQASNQPQHF. The CDR3 coding sequence is TGTGCCAGCAGTGAGGAACAGGCGAGCAATCAGCCCCAGCATTTT.

Only a few counts were recorded for this clonotype. The chain links TRBV6-2 or TRBV6-3 to TRBJ1-2, with D unclear. Trimming shortened V by 0 bases and J by 5 bases, and 7 bases separated the two germline ends. The CDR3 contains 13 residues. The germline CDR1 and CDR2 sequences are MNHEY and SVGEGT. The CDR3 loop reads CASSYSTYYGYTF. The DNA for the CDR3 is TGTGCCAGCAGTTACTCGACCTATTATGGCTACACCTTC.

The rearrangement links TRBV7-9 to TRBJ2-3; tentative D call: TRBD1 (6 bases). Trimming left V 5 bases short and J 2 bases short, with 14 bases between. Germline assignment: CDR1 SEHNR and CDR2 FQNEAQ (reference sequence). The CDR3 is made up of 15 amino acids. The CDR3, as DNA: TGTGCCAGCAGCCTAGGACAGCCCCTCACAGATACGCAGTATTTT. Residues: CASSLGQPLTDTQYF.

This clonotype was detected a few times. Compared with germline, one end of the junction differs, possibly owing to a read error. The chain joins TRBV7-2 to TRBJ1-5; D is unclear. The CDR3 is 15 amino acids. The germline V gene encodes CDR1 SGHTA and CDR2 FQGNSA. The CDR3 DNA is TGTGCCAGCAGCTTAAACCGGATTAGCAGTCAGCCCCAGCATTTT. Amino acid sequence: CASSLNRISSQPQHF. Full variable domain (outside the CDR3, taken from reference TRBV7-2 and TRBJ1-5): GAGVSQSPSNKVTEKGKDVELRCDPISGHTALYWYRQSLGQGLEFLIYFQGNSAPDKSGLPSDRFSAERTGGSVSTLTIQRTQQEDSAVYLCASSLNRISSQPQHFGDGTRLSIL.

The V call is TRBV6-5, the J call TRBJ2-7, with D perhaps matching TRBD2 (6 bases). The CDR3 runs to 14 residues. From germline, CDR1 is MNHEY and CDR2 SVGAGI. V lost 7 bases and J 2 bases, leaving 15 bases between the germline ends. This chain's CDR3 is CASIDSAGTYEQYF. CDR3 bases: TGTGCCAGCATCGACTCTGCGGGAACCTACGAGCAGTACTTC.

This chain links TRBV28 with TRBJ1-2; possible D gene TRBD1, 6 bases. CDR1 is MDHEN, CDR2 SYDVKM, per germline. V lost 5 bases and J 3 bases, leaving 19 bases between the germline ends. The CDR3 covers 16 residues. CDR3 in DNA: TGTGCCAGCAGTCCCCTGCTTAGGGGGGTGGACTATGGCTACACCTTC. It codes for CASSPLLRGVDYGYTF.

DNA for the CDR3: TGTGCCAGCAGTGGCTCTCCGGGACTTACGTACAATGAGCAGTTCTTC. Its translation: CASSGSPGLTYNEQFF. The chain has TRBV25-1 and TRBJ2-1, with D perhaps matching TRBD2 (6 bases). The length of the CDR3 is 16 residues. Germline CDR1 and CDR2: MGHDK and SYGVNS. Trimming took off 4 bases at V and 4 bases at J, with 17 bases between the two ends.

The V gene is TRBV7-2, the J gene TRBJ2-7; a possible D gene is TRBD2 (6 bases). This CDR3 contains 17 residues. CDR1 and CDR2 (germline): SGHTA, FQGNSA. The V gene lost 2 bases and the J gene lost 0 bases, with 17 bases spanning the gap. DNA for the CDR3: TGTGCCAGCAGCTTAACCTCTTCGGGGGTCAGCTCCTACGAGCAGTACTTC. This encodes CASSLTSSGVSSYEQYF.

This clonotype was seen more than once but under ten times. The V call is TRBV7-8, the J call TRBJ2-5, with 8 bases aligning to TRBD2. V shed 5 bases and J 7 bases; nucleotides not matched to a gene: 21. The CDR3 is made up of 18 amino acids. Germline V gives CDR1 SGHVS, CDR2 FQNEAQ. Here the CDR3 reads CASSQGPTSGVRAGTQYF. In DNA, the CDR3 is TGTGCCAGCAGCCAGGGGCCTACTAGCGGCGTCCGGGCCGGGACCCAGTACTTC.

This clonotype has a count of ten or more. The chain joins TRBV7-2 to TRBJ2-4, with D perhaps matching TRBD1 (5 bases). V gave up 3 bases and J gave up 10 bases, with 10 bases separating them. This CDR3 region has 12 residues. CDR1 and CDR2 from the germline V gene are SGHTA and FQGNSA. Here the CDR3 DNA reads TGTGCCAGCAGCTTTGACAGTTGGATTCAGTACTTC. Protein product: CASSFDSWIQYF.